The 2 T cell receptor beta chains reported below all come from one sample, sequenced in a study of blood T cell repertoires in COVID-19. The protocol was immunoSEQ multiplex PCR, while the TCRdb copy is restricted to in-frame clones and leaves out a portion. The repertoire has about 120,000 clones, around 90% of them found once; the top ten carry 0.7% to 0.9%. Source material: peripheral blood. These receptor sequences come from a woman in her forties or fifties with active or convalescent COVID-19.

This CDR3 is CASSLLVLAGKETQYF. CDR3 in DNA: TGTGCCAGCAGCTTGCTGGTACTGGCGGGGAAAGAGACCCAGTACTTC. The chain links TRBV5-6 to TRBJ2-5, with TRBD2 as a possible D gene (6 bases). CDR3 size: 16 residues. Germline CDR1 and CDR2: SGHDT and YYEEEE. V was shortened by 1 base and J by 3 bases, with 16 bases between the two germline ends. Supplemented by reference TRBV5-6 and TRBJ2-5, the full variable domain reads DAGVTQSPTHLIKTRGQQVTLRCSPKSGHDTVSWYQQALGQGPQFIFQYYEEEERQRGNFPDRFSGHQFPNYSSELNVNALLLGDSALYLCASSLLVLAGKETQYFGPGTRLLVL.

This chain uses TRBV9 with TRBJ2-7; D possibly corresponds to TRBD1 (5 bases). Trimming removed 0 bases at V and 5 bases at J, with 9 bases between. The CDR3 sequence is 13 residues long. The V gene's germline CDR1 is SGDLS and CDR2 YYNGEE. The CDR3 sequence: CASSVGFRDEQYF. CDR3 DNA sequence: TGTGCCAGCAGCGTAGGGTTCAGGGACGAGCAGTACTTC.